The 2 T cell receptor beta chains given below trace back to one sample, sequenced in a study of regulatory and conventional T cells in RAG deficiency. Method: immunoSEQ multiplex PCR; TCRdb's copy keeps in-frame clones and lacks some. This sample carries around 30,000 clones, nearly 95% of them seen once, and the ten largest clones take under 0.2%. The sorted conventional CD4+ T cells were CD25-low and CD127-high, with genomic DNA sequenced. This sample also appeared in a second study, on regulatory T cells. This second study notes: Amplification used 52 TRBV primers and 13 TRBJ primers.

The sequenced sample was CD25- CD4+ T cells sorted from blood. Receptors were obtained from a human donor in good health.

The chain has TRBV6-5 and TRBJ1-1; 7 nucleotides match TRBD1. CDR3 length equals 13 residues. Germline-derived CDR1 and CDR2 are MNHEY and SVGAGI. After removal of 6 bases from V and 6 bases from J, the junction contained 7 bases not matched to a gene. Written as DNA, the CDR3 is TGTGCCAGCAGGACAGGGATTTATCCTGAAGCTTTCTTT. Amino acids: CASRTGIYPEAFF.

The chain joins TRBV5-5 to TRBJ1-4; 8 bases are a match to TRBD1. Trimming removed 4 bases from V and 8 bases from J; junction bases left unmatched: 10. The CDR3 spans 15 residues. Germline CDR1 and CDR2: SGHKS and YYEKEE (reference sequence). The CDR3 sequence is CASSPVRDRLEKLFF. The CDR3 nucleotides read TGTGCCAGCAGCCCAGTAAGGGACAGGCTCGAAAAACTGTTTTTT.